The clone carrying this T cell receptor (beta chain) came up many times. Its antigen is still unknown. The sample is drawn from a study of T-cell reconstitution after alpha-beta-depleted transplantation in children. Overall study results and limits: After transplant, high TCRbeta diversity at day 60 in some patients arose from surviving recipient T cells and thymic progenitors. T cells produced anew were the main source of T-cell counts and diversity one year after transplant. Reports say that about two months after transplant, the alpha-beta T cells came out of several hundred graft clones that had expanded.

Unique molecular identifiers were used to barcode this TCRbeta library. Each CDR3 protein is one row after TCRdb ran MiXCR on the PCR reads. The table records nearly 350,000 distinct CDR3 sequences, about 16% of them present only once. This CDR3 comprises 12 residues. With 7 bases clipped from V and 9 bases from J, the junction kept 5 bases outside the gene matches. The specimen comprised PBMCs, mostly from graft donor cells, sampled 360 days after TCRalphabeta/CD19-depleted stem cell transplant. The chain recombines TRBV12-3 or TRBV12-4 with TRBJ1-2, with 10 bases aligning to TRBD1. This TCR came from a male patient aged 2 to 10 who had a stem cell transplant for acute lymphoblastic leukemia, so the T cells may come from the graft donor. CDR3: CASNRDRGRYTF. The CDR3 DNA reads as TGTGCCAGCAATAGGGACAGGGGCCGCTACACCTTC.